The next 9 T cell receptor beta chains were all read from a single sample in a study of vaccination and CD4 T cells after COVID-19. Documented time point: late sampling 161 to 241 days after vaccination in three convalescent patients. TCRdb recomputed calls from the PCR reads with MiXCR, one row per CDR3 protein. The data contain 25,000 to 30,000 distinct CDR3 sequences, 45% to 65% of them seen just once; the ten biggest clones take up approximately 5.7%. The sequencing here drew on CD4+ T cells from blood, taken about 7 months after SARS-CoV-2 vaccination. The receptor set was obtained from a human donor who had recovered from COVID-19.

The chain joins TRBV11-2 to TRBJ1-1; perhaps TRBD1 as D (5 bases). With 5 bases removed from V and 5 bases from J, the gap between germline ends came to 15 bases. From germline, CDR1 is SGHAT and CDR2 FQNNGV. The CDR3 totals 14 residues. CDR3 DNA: TGTGCCAGCAGCCGGGAAGGGGTCGGGACTGAAGCTTTCTTT. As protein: CASSREGVGTEAFF. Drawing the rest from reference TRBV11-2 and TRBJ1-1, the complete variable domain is EAGVAQSPRYKIIEKRQSVAFWCNPISGHATLYWYQQILGQGPKLLIQFQNNGVVDDSQLPKDRFSAERLKGVDSTLKIQPAKLEDSAVYLCASSREGVGTEAFFGQGTRLTVV.

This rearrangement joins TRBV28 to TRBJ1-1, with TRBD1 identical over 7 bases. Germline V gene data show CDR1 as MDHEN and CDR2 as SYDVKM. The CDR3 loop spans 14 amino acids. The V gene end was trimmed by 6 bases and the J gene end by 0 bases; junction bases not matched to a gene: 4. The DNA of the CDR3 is TGTGCCAGCAGGCCGGACAGGTTGAACACTGAAGCTTTCTTT. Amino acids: CASRPDRLNTEAFF.

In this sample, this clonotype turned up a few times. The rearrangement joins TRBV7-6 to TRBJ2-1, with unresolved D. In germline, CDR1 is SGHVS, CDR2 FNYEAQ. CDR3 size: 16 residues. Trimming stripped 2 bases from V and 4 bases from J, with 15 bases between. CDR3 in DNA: TGTGCCAGCAGCTTATTTTCGGGCGAGTTATACAATGAGCAGTTCTTC. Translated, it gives CASSLFSGELYNEQFF.

Here the CDR3 reads CSAREPLAGGPVRETQYF. DNA of the CDR3: TGCAGTGCTAGAGAACCCTTAGCGGGAGGGCCAGTTCGGGAGACCCAGTACTTC. The chain joins TRBV20-1 to TRBJ2-5; 11 positions match TRBD2. Germline V CDR1 and CDR2: DFQATT, SNEGSKA (reference sequence). CDR3 length: 18 amino acids. The V segment lost 0 bases and the J segment 5 bases; nucleotides outside the gene matches: 14.

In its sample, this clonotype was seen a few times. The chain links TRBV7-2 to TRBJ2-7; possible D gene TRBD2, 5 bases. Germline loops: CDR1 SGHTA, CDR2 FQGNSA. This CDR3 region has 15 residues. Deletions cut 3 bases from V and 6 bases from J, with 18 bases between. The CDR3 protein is CASSLKTMGLSEQYF. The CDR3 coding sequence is TGTGCCAGCAGCTTGAAGACTATGGGCCTCTCCGAGCAGTACTTC. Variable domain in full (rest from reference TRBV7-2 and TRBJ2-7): GAGVSQSPSNKVTEKGKDVELRCDPISGHTALYWYRQSLGQGLEFLIYFQGNSAPDKSGLPSDRFSAERTGGSVSTLTIQRTQQEDSAVYLCASSLKTMGLSEQYFGPGTRLTVT.

This CDR3 reads CASRRQGWEQPQHF. For the CDR3, the DNA is TGCGCCAGCAGACGACAGGGTTGGGAACAGCCCCAGCATTTT. The genes are TRBV10-1 and TRBJ1-5; 7 bases are shared with TRBD1. Trimming at V came to 6 bases and at J to 7 bases, leaving 9 bases not matched to a gene. This CDR3 spans 14 amino acids. The V gene's germline CDR1 is WNHNN and CDR2 SYGVQD (reference sequence).

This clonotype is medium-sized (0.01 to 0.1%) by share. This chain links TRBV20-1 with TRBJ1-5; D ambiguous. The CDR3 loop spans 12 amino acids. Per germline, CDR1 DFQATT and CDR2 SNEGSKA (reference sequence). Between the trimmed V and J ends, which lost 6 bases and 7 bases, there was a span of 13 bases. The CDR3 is CSAVEGGQPQHF. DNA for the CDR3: TGCAGTGCCGTCGAGGGAGGGCAGCCCCAGCATTTT.

The CDR3 sequence: CASSLPTGRGGYTF. The CDR3 DNA reads TGTGCCAGCAGCTTACCGACAGGGAGGGGTGGCTACACCTTC. The chain carries TRBV7-9 and TRBJ1-2; 7 nucleotides line up with TRBD1. This CDR3 has 14 amino acids. Germline CDR1 and CDR2: SEHNR and FQNEAQ (reference sequence). V lost 2 bases to trimming and J lost 7 bases; unmatched junction nucleotides: 7.

The CDR3 DNA follows: TGTGCCAGTAGTATTTGGCCCTCCGGCGAGAGGTTCCGTGGCGGGGAGCTGTTTTTT. As protein: CASSIWPSGERFRGGELFF. This chain connects TRBV19 to TRBJ2-2, with D hard to call. This CDR3 has 19 residues. The V gene's germline CDR1 is LNHDA and CDR2 SQIVND (reference sequence). The V and J ends lost 3 bases and 7 bases respectively, with 27 bases between them.